One and the same sample provided the 17 T cell receptor beta chains below, sequenced in a study of shared clonotypes between healthy human individuals. Assay used: immunoSEQ multiplex PCR; TCRdb lists only in-frame clones, some missing. The sample includes 2 million to 2.5 million clones, approximately 96% of them seen just once. Sample: naive CD4+ T cells sorted from blood. Subset denoted: CD45RA+ positively selected. These receptors originate from a man in his late teens or twenties in good health.

V and J are TRBV10-3 and TRBJ2-5, with 14 bases identical to TRBD2. Trimming removed 4 bases from V and 1 base from J; junction bases left unmatched: 2. From germline, CDR1 is ENHRY and CDR2 SYGVKD. CDR3 length: 16 amino acids. This CDR3 is CAISGTSGGSQETQYF. For the CDR3, the DNA is TGTGCCATCAGTGGGACTAGCGGGGGGAGCCAAGAGACCCAGTACTTC.

The chain recombines TRBV2 with TRBJ1-2; D might be TRBD1 (6 bases). The V end lost 2 bases, the J end lost 4 bases, and 11 bases lay between the germline ends. Germline V gives CDR1 SNHLY, CDR2 FYNNEI. CDR3 length: 14 residues. The CDR3 DNA follows: TGTGCCAGCAGTGAACCCGGGGGCGGCTATGGCTACACCTTC. Translation gives CASSEPGGGYGYTF.

This clone is a singleton in its sample. CDR3 sequence: CASVAGGRGGNEQFF. For the CDR3, the DNA is TGTGCCAGCGTAGCGGGAGGGCGGGGAGGCAATGAGCAGTTCTTC. J is TRBJ2-1 and V is TRBV27; 11 bases are shared with TRBD2. This CDR3 comprises 15 residues. The germline V gene has CDR1 MNHEY and CDR2 SMNVEV (reference sequence). The V gene end was trimmed by 8 bases and the J gene end by 6 bases; junction bases not matched to a gene: 9.

This clone was seen a few times. The sample has other DNA sequences that encode this CDR3 too. The chain carries TRBV6-5 and TRBJ2-7; 13 nucleotides line up with TRBD2. Germline trimming cut 2 bases from V and 2 bases from J; bases unmatched to any gene: 0. The length of the CDR3 is 15 residues. The germline gives CDR1 MNHEY, CDR2 SVGAGI. The CDR3 is CASSYGLAGAYEQYF. The CDR3 DNA sequence: TGTGCCAGCAGTTACGGACTAGCGGGGGCCTACGAGCAGTACTTC.

This chain joins TRBV28 and TRBJ1-5; D unclear. Germline CDR1 reads MDHEN; CDR2 reads SYDVKM. Trimming shortened V by 7 bases and J by 0 bases, and 7 bases separated the two germline ends. CDR3 length equals 13 residues. CDR3 sequence: CASTSISNQPQHF. DNA for the CDR3: TGTGCCAGCACCAGTATTAGCAATCAGCCCCAGCATTTT.

The chain combines TRBV10-2 with TRBJ1-1; 7 positions agree with TRBD1. The germline CDR1 and CDR2 sequences are WSHSY and SAAADI. V was clipped by 0 bases and J by 4 bases; unmatched bases: 5. CDR3 length equals 15 residues. Written as DNA, the CDR3 is TGCGCCAGCAGTGAGTCAAGGACAGGAGGCACTGAAGCTTTCTTT. Amino acids: CASSESRTGGTEAFF.

V is TRBV7-6 and J is TRBJ2-2, with D tentatively TRBD1 (6 bases). The CDR3 covers 16 residues. Trimming removed 4 bases at V and 0 bases at J, with 12 bases between. Germline V gene data show CDR1 as SGHVS and CDR2 as FNYEAQ. The CDR3 loop is CASSSSGTTNTGELFF. The CDR3 DNA sequence: TGTGCCAGCAGCTCTTCCGGGACAACGAACACCGGGGAGCTGTTTTTT.

V is TRBV5-4 and J is TRBJ2-1; 8 nucleotides align to TRBD2. In germline, CDR1 is SGHNT, CDR2 YYREEE (reference sequence). Germline trimming cut 1 base from V and 4 bases from J; bases unmatched to any gene: 4. This CDR3 is built from 15 residues. The CDR3 region has the DNA TGTGCCAGCAGCTTGAATACGGGGGGGTACAATGAGCAGTTCTTC. Its translation is CASSLNTGGYNEQFF.

This CDR3 reads CASSLTLSYGYTF. The CDR3 DNA is TGTGCCAGCAGCTTAACTCTCAGCTATGGCTACACCTTC. This chain links TRBV28 with TRBJ1-2, with D hard to call. The V gene lost 6 bases and the J gene lost 4 bases, with 12 bases spanning the gap. Germline-derived CDR1 and CDR2 are MDHEN and SYDVKM. The CDR3 has 13 amino acids.

The table lists this clone with a few counts. The chain links TRBV18 to TRBJ1-5, with D perhaps TRBD1 (6 bases). V dropped 4 bases and J dropped 3 bases, with 7 bases sitting between them. Germline CDR1 and CDR2: KGHSH and LQKENI. This CDR3 has 13 amino acids. Written as DNA, the CDR3 is TGTGCCAGCTCACGGGACATCAATCAGCCCCAGCATTTT. It encodes CASSRDINQPQHF.

J is TRBJ2-3 and V is TRBV11-1; a weak D match, TRBD1 (6 bases). In germline, CDR1 is SGHAT, CDR2 FQDESV (reference sequence). The CDR3 runs to 14 residues. The V end lost 1 base, the J end lost 4 bases, and 9 bases lay between the germline ends. The DNA of the CDR3 is TGTGCCAGCAGCTTAGGGGGGCCGGCAGATACGCAGTATTTT. Protein product: CASSLGGPADTQYF.

The chain uses TRBV10-1 and TRBJ2-6; D is undetermined. Germline assignment: CDR1 WNHNN and CDR2 SYGVQD (reference sequence). The CDR3 covers 17 residues. V lost 7 bases and J 0 bases, leaving 16 bases between the germline ends. The CDR3 sequence: CASKLLLQPSGANVLTF. The CDR3 DNA follows: TGCGCCAGCAAATTACTCTTGCAGCCCTCTGGGGCCAACGTCCTGACTTTC.

This clone was picked up a small number of times. This rearrangement joins TRBV6-6 to TRBJ2-7; no clear D. The CDR3 loop spans 12 amino acids. V gave up 6 bases and J gave up 7 bases, with 13 bases separating them. The germline CDR1 and CDR2 sequences are MNHNY and SVGAGI (reference sequence). The CDR3 region has the DNA TGTGCCAGCAGCTTAGACTTGGGGGAGCAGTACTTC. Encoded protein: CASSLDLGEQYF.

The chain has TRBV5-5 and TRBJ1-1, with 7 nucleotides matching TRBD1. The germline V gene has CDR1 SGHKS and CDR2 YYEKEE (reference sequence). The CDR3 covers 15 residues. The V segment lost 4 bases and the J segment 4 bases; nucleotides outside the gene matches: 10. CDR3: CASSVNGRQGTEAFF. CDR3 nucleotides: TGTGCCAGCAGCGTAAACGGGAGACAGGGCACTGAAGCTTTCTTT.

The CDR3 here is CASSLVGSGVQETQYF. The CDR3 nucleotides read TGTGCCAGCAGCCTCGTCGGTAGCGGAGTACAAGAGACCCAGTACTTC. V usage is TRBV7-2 and J usage is TRBJ2-5; TRBD2 is a possible D gene (6 bases). The length of the CDR3 is 16 residues. Between the trimmed V and J ends, which lost 5 bases and 2 bases, there was a span of 18 bases. Germline V lookup: CDR1 SGHTA, CDR2 FQGNSA.

The chain employs TRBV10-3 and TRBJ1-2; 7 bases map to TRBD1. CDR3 size: 14 residues. Germline V gene sequence: CDR1 ENHRY, CDR2 SYGVKD. V lost 7 bases and J lost 0; bases outside the gene matches: 5. DNA of the CDR3: TGTGCCATCAACGACAGGGAAACTAACTATGGCTACACCTTC. Its translation is CAINDRETNYGYTF.

Note on this clone: Other DNA sequences in the sample encode the same CDR3. The V call is TRBV2, the J call TRBJ2-5, with no clear D. CDR1 is SNHLY, CDR2 FYNNEI, per germline. This CDR3 is 11 amino acids long. V lost 4 bases, J lost 1 base, and 1 base lay in between. CDR3 in amino acids: CASSGQETQYF. In DNA form, the CDR3 reads TGTGCCAGCAGTGGCCAAGAGACCCAGTACTTC.